These T cell receptor beta chains were read from a single sample in a study of T cell responses to AZD1222 COVID-19 vaccine. The data were produced by immunoSEQ multiplex PCR, yet TCRdb's version contains in-frame clones alone and is incomplete. This table holds about 170,000 clones, approximately 93% found once. Source: peripheral blood, taken on day 0 of AZD1222 vaccination. These TCRs come from an adult in good health. Each CDR3 is given with its conserved first and last residue. Each record gives: J gene, V gene, CDR3 length, CDR3 protein.

TRBJ1-3 TRBV18 17 CASSPAPRVGSGNTIYF
TRBJ2-2 TRBV5-4 16 CASSWGGAGERGELFF
TRBJ2-1 TRBV27 15 CASSWVLAGGNEQFF
TRBJ1-5 TRBV6-2/TRBV6-3 13 CASSQAAVQPQHF
TRBJ2-1 TRBV6-2/TRBV6-3 14 CASSGGTNYNEQFF
TRBJ2-3 TRBV6-4 14 CASSAGHTADTQYF
TRBJ1-2 TRBV7-9 14 CASSFLAGGGGYTF
TRBJ1-6 TRBV6-5 13 CASSPEGLSPLHF
TRBJ2-6 TRBV27 16 CASRGQGAEGANVLTF
TRBJ1-5 TRBV6-5 15 CATKPEAGSNQPQHF
TRBJ2-7 TRBV18 13 CASSPLAVHEQYF
TRBJ2-1 TRBV11-3 15 CASSEGGMSYNEQFF
TRBJ1-1 TRBV13 11 CASSFNAEAFF
TRBJ1-2 TRBV7-9 15 CASSLPWVANYGYTF
TRBJ2-1 TRBV19 11 CASGEGNEQFF
TRBJ1-3 TRBV2 13 CASRGISGNTIYF